Listed below are T cell receptor beta chains from one sample, sequenced in a study of T cells in Graves' hyperthyroidism and ophthalmopathy. Each CDR3 protein gets one entry after TCRdb re-called the multiplex PCR reads with MiXCR. The sample has 350,000 to 450,000 distinct CDR3 sequences; approximately 18% are singletons. Sequenced material: blood. These receptors all come from a woman in her twenties or thirties with Graves' hyperthyroidism that later progressed to Graves' ophthalmopathy. Both conserved end residues are part of each CDR3. The D gene is left open where the match is weak. Some rows mark clone size as missing; the rest say once, few, many or name a class of expanded clone.

j_call clone_size v_call d_call cdr3_nt cdr3_aa
TRBJ2-3 NA TRBV20-1 NA TGCAGTGCTAGCATATTTGATACGCAGTATTTT CSASIFDTQYF
TRBJ2-3 many TRBV27 TRBD2 TGTGCCAGCACCACGAGGTGGAGCGGGAGTTCAGATACGCAGTATTTT CASTTRWSGSSDTQYF
TRBJ2-7 NA TRBV7-3 TRBD2 TGTGCCAGCAGCTCCGGGGGTCCTAAGCGGGAGTTACTCGAGCAGTACTTC CASSSGGPKRELLEQYF
TRBJ1-6 many TRBV5-6 NA TGTGCCAGCAGCTCAAGACCTGGGGACAATTCACCCCTCCACTTT CASSSRPGDNSPLHF
TRBJ2-5 many TRBV27 TRBD2 TGTGCCAGCACTCGAGCGGGAGATGGAGAGACCCAGTACTTC CASTRAGDGETQYF
TRBJ1-1 many TRBV12-3/TRBV12-4 NA TGTGCCAGCAGTTTAGCCGGCCTTTCCATGAACACTGAAGCTTTCTTT CASSLAGLSMNTEAFF
TRBJ1-3 few TRBV19 NA TGTGCCAGTAGTACCGGAGAGACCTCTGGAAACACCATATATTTT CASSTGETSGNTIYF
TRBJ2-3 many TRBV28 NA TGTGCCAGCAGTTTGGCGCAAGGCGGAAACACAGATACGCAGTATTTT CASSLAQGGNTDTQYF
TRBJ2-7 few TRBV24-1 TRBD1 TGTGCCACCAGTGATTCGTGGACAGGGAGCGGCGAGCAGTACTTC CATSDSWTGSGEQYF
TRBJ1-4 few TRBV7-9 NA TGTGCCAGCAGCTCAACTTACACCGATGCAACTAATGAAAAACTGTTTTTT CASSSTYTDATNEKLFF
TRBJ1-4 few TRBV28 NA TGTGCCAGCAGCCTGCAGGGTAGAGGGGAAAAACTGTTTTTT CASSLQGRGEKLFF
TRBJ2-2 many TRBV10-1 NA TGCGCCAGCGCTAGTACGGCCACCGGGGAGCTGTTTTTT CASASTATGELFF